The sequence of this T cell receptor (beta chain) was determined in a study of shared clonotypes between healthy human individuals. Study-level background: Three CD4 naive, three CD4 memory, two CD8 naive and one CD8 memory plate were used per donor. Notes on the study in general: Rarefaction showed that sequencing of sorted subsets was incomplete (despite large depth).

How the authors handled the data: ImmunoSEQ output lacked quality scores and full-length reads, limiting matched filtering. TCRdb keeps only in-frame clones here, not all; method: immunoSEQ multiplex PCR. V, J and clone size reflect that table, while D and trimming were determined from the DNA. Seen here are approximately 940,000 clones, 70% to 85% observed once, and the top ten hold roughly 1.5%. Trimming removed 3 bases at V and 2 bases at J, with 11 bases between. The germline V gene encodes CDR1 SGHRS and CDR2 YFSETQ. The CDR3 spans 14 residues. Notes on this clone: The antigen is undetermined.

The chain joins TRBV5-1 to TRBJ1-2; D remains unclear. The TCR comes from a man aged 18 to 35 in good health. The sample taken for sequencing was memory CD4+ T cells sorted from blood. Subset reported: CD45RA-negative fraction. The CDR3 here is CASSSVTGNYGYTF. The CDR3, as DNA: TGCGCCAGCAGCTCCGTGACGGGGAACTATGGCTACACCTTC.